Described below is a single T cell receptor beta chain sequence and its context. Its antigen remains unidentified. No per-base quality is available; no much larger clone lies one base away. Patients with autoimmune disease history or receiving systemic immunosuppression were excluded from the trial. In every dose cohort, peripheral blood was drawn for TCR sequencing at baseline, cycle 4 day 1, and cycle 7 day 1. Samples were obtained from an open-label, multicenter, first-in-human phase I dose-escalation trial of ivuxolimab. Adults with locally advanced or metastatic head and neck squamous cell, hepatocellular, melanoma or renal cell carcinoma were enrolled in the trial. Before TCR sequencing, CD4+ and CD8+ T cells were separately sorted from peripheral blood. The sample is drawn from a study of OX40 agonist ivuxolimab in advanced cancers. A note on the overall study: Ivuxolimab was a fully human IgG2 agonistic monoclonal antibody targeting the costimulatory receptor OX40 (CD134). In the dose-escalation cohort, 82.7% of patients were male, and the mean age was around 60 years, with a range of roughly 23 to 85. Intravenous ivuxolimab was administered to patients every 2 weeks at six dose levels: 0.01, 0.1, 0.3, 1.5, 3 and 10 mg/kg. The paper describes the monotherapy dose-escalation part (N of about 57 patients) of the phase I trial of ivuxolimab. Partial responses occurred in three dose-escalation patients, of whom one had hepatocellular carcinoma and two had cutaneous melanoma. Peripheral TCRbeta sequencing aimed to test whether ivuxolimab altered TCR sequence diversity and caused clonal T-cell expansion. Of the approximately 50 dose-escalation patients, hepatocellular carcinoma was present in approximately 20, melanoma in roughly 15, renal cell carcinoma in 9 and head and neck cancer in 9. Prior anti-PD-1, anti-PD-L1 or anti-CTLA-4 therapy was permitted, and checkpoint inhibitors had been received by roughly 40% of dose-escalation patients.

Points the paper makes about the study in general: The antigen specificity of the clonally expanded peripheral T cells was not determined. On average, CD8+ T cells showed more expanded clones than CD4+ T cells after ivuxolimab. Low levels of normalized T-cell clonal expansion were also seen in some patients who did not respond. Clonal expansion of both CD4+ and CD8+ blood T cells was observed from baseline to week 6 at doses 0.1 to 3.0 mg/kg. In the 0.1-3.0 mg/kg groups, partial responders had among the lowest normalized peripheral clonal expansion, particularly in CD8+ T cells.

Genomic DNA was extracted from sorted cells for sequencing of the TCRbeta CDR3 region. The immunoSEQ Assay was used to sequence the TCRbeta CDR3 regions. The table comes from immuneACCESS by way of TCRdb, which keeps in-frame sequences with V and J called. Part of the clones is missing from these tables; in studies checked, under half for an unresolved V gene and the rest for unknown reasons. This sample comprises about 79,000 clones, 90% to 95% of them detected only once. The ten largest clones capture 8.5% to 10% of the sample. V was cut back by 7 bases and J by 3 bases, leaving a gap of 15 bases between them. The CDR3 goes from the cysteine to the phenylalanine over 14 residues. Just CDR3 DNA is preserved here, 42 bases in frame from base 1. CDR1 SQVTM and CDR2 ANQGSEA were looked up in the germline V gene.

This specimen was CD4+ or CD8+ T cells sorted from blood, taken in a trial of the OX40 agonist ivuxolimab. This TCR came from an adult with an advanced solid tumor such as melanoma, head and neck, liver or kidney cancer. The chain links TRBV29-1 with TRBJ2-2, with the identity of the D gene unclear. Read as DNA, the sequence is TGCAGCGCCGATAAGGGTACAGACACCGGGGAGCTGTTTTTT. It translates as CSADKGTDTGELFF.